The rows below give T cell receptor beta chains drawn from one sample of a study of post-analysis software for immune sequencing data. TCRdb itself ran the PCR reads through MiXCR, one entry per CDR3 protein. In the table there are about 760,000 distinct CDR3 sequences, 30% of which are singletons. Source material: blood. These receptor sequences come from a girl between 10 and 17 years old with multiple sclerosis. Each CDR3 is given with its conserved first and last residue. Fields, in order: J gene, D gene, V gene, clone size, CDR3 protein, CDR3 DNA. The D gene is left open where the match is weak. Only some rows state a clone size, as once, few, many or a class for expanded clones.

TRBJ2-6	-	TRBV7-6	few	CASSSTTPGANVLTF	TGTGCCAGCAGCTCCACTACCCCTGGGGCCAACGTCCTGACTTTC
TRBJ1-5	-	TRBV6-2/TRBV6-3	few	CASSYSQTNQPQHF	TGTGCCAGCAGTTACTCGCAGACCAATCAGCCCCAGCATTTT
TRBJ2-1	-	TRBV24-1	-	CATSDLSGPTPSEQFF	TGTGCCACCAGTGACCTGTCAGGGCCAACCCCAAGTGAGCAGTTCTTC
TRBJ2-7	-	TRBV28	many	CASRGRGEQYF	TGTGCCAGCAGGGGCAGGGGCGAGCAGTACTTC
TRBJ2-7	TRBD1	TRBV29-1	few	CSGRTGGDSYEQYF	TGCAGCGGCCGAACAGGGGGCGATTCCTACGAGCAGTACTTC
TRBJ2-1	-	TRBV11-2	many	CASSLFYNEQFF	TGTGCCAGCAGCTTATTCTACAATGAGCAGTTCTTC
TRBJ1-6	-	TRBV27	few	CASSPLTDGHSPLHF	TGTGCCAGCAGTCCCCTCACCGACGGGCATTCACCCCTCCACTTT
TRBJ2-1	-	TRBV29-1	-	CSVSGRGVYNEQFF	TGCAGCGTTAGTGGACGTGGGGTCTACAATGAGCAGTTCTTC
TRBJ2-1	-	TRBV20-1	-	CSASVEEYYNEQFF	TGCAGTGCTAGCGTTGAGGAATACTACAATGAGCAGTTCTTC
TRBJ2-7	TRBD2	TRBV4-3	-	CASSQDRWREAYEQYF	TGCGCCAGCAGCCAAGATCGGTGGCGGGAGGCCTACGAGCAGTACTTC
TRBJ1-3	-	TRBV6-6	once	CASSLGAVGNTIYF	TGTGCCAGCAGTTTGGGGGCCGTCGGAAACACCATATATTTT
TRBJ1-6	-	TRBV6-5	-	CASSYSFGGYLHF	TGTGCCAGCAGTTACTCGTTCGGGGGTTACCTCCACTTT
TRBJ2-3	-	TRBV11-2	few	CASRRPFRRGSTDTQYF	TGTGCCAGCAGGAGACCTTTCAGGCGGGGAAGCACAGATACGCAGTATTTT
TRBJ2-7	TRBD2	TRBV29-1	-	CSVVSGGTYEQYF	TGCAGCGTTGTGTCGGGAGGAACCTACGAGCAGTACTTC
TRBJ2-1	TRBD2	TRBV5-1	-	CASSSPGLAGGMFF	TGCGCCAGCAGCTCTCCGGGACTAGCGGGGGGTATGTTCTTC
TRBJ2-3	TRBD2	TRBV5-1	few	CASSLDTSGGIKDTQYF	TGCGCCAGCAGCTTGGATACTAGCGGGGGAATAAAAGATACGCAGTATTTT
TRBJ2-1	-	TRBV6-5	few	CASSYLQGTYNEQFF	TGTGCCAGCAGTTACTTGCAGGGGACCTACAATGAGCAGTTCTTC
TRBJ2-3	-	TRBV27	-	CASRGWAGAQPDTQYF	TGTGCCAGCAGAGGCTGGGCGGGGGCCCAACCAGATACGCAGTATTTT
TRBJ1-1	TRBD1	TRBV7-2	few	CASSFIGQGALTTEAFF	TGTGCCAGCAGCTTCATAGGACAGGGCGCTCTGACCACTGAAGCTTTCTTT
TRBJ2-7	TRBD2	TRBV20-1	few	CSARAGGIHEQYF	TGCAGTGCTAGGGCGGGGGGGATCCACGAGCAGTACTTC
TRBJ2-5	TRBD2	TRBV3-1	once	CASSHGLAEAKNTQYF	TGTGCCAGCAGCCACGGACTAGCGGAGGCCAAAAACACTCAGTACTTC
TRBJ2-5	-	TRBV20-1	-	CSARGTHGAQYF	TGCAGTGCTAGAGGGACCCACGGGGCCCAGTACTTC
TRBJ2-6	TRBD1	TRBV28	many	CAIQGAAGANVLTF	TGTGCCATCCAGGGGGCAGCTGGGGCCAACGTCCTGACTTTC
TRBJ2-1	TRBD2	TRBV11-2	-	CASSFRREFDNEQFF	TGTGCCAGCAGCTTTCGGCGGGAGTTCGACAATGAGCAGTTCTTC
TRBJ1-2	TRBD1	TRBV20-1	-	CGAPDREWGYGYTF	TGCGGTGCCCCCGACAGGGAGTGGGGCTATGGCTACACCTTC
TRBJ1-2	-	TRBV9	-	CASSVGGFGQGNYGYTF	TGTGCCAGCAGCGTAGGAGGTTTTGGGCAGGGGAATTATGGCTACACCTTC
TRBJ2-1	-	TRBV19	-	CASNPWQGLGEQFF	TGTGCCAGTAACCCCTGGCAGGGTCTGGGTGAGCAGTTCTTC
TRBJ2-3	TRBD2	TRBV7-2	-	CASGPQVVAGLPLSTDTQYF	TGTGCCAGCGGCCCCCAGGTGGTAGCGGGACTACCCCTCTCCACAGATACGCAGTATTTT
TRBJ1-6	-	TRBV20-1	-	CSARDRYSPLHF	TGCAGTGCTAGAGATCGATATTCACCCCTCCACTTT
TRBJ1-5	-	TRBV28	-	CASRSEGGSLPQHF	TGTGCCAGCAGAAGTGAGGGGGGCTCCCTCCCCCAGCATTTT
TRBJ2-7	TRBD1	TRBV29-1	few	CSAGDRGFPYEQYF	TGCAGCGCTGGGGACAGGGGTTTCCCCTACGAGCAGTACTTC
TRBJ2-1	-	TRBV5-6	-	CASSFYRQDVYNERYF	TGTGCCAGCAGCTTCTACCGACAGGATGTATACAATGAGCGGTACTTC
TRBJ1-1	TRBD1	TRBV20-1	few	CSARLRTGAFEAFF	TGCAGTGCTAGACTTCGGACAGGGGCCTTCGAAGCTTTCTTT
TRBJ2-7	-	TRBV7-2	-	CASSPGTITEQYF	TGTGCCAGCAGCCCAGGGACCATTACGGAGCAGTACTTC
TRBJ2-1	TRBD2	TRBV6-6	-	CASTYETSGNEQFF	TGTGCCAGCACCTACGAGACTAGCGGCAATGAGCAGTTCTTC
TRBJ2-7	-	TRBV25-1	-	CASSETGAGRYVYF	TGTGCCAGCAGCGAGACGGGGGCAGGGAGGTACGTGTACTTC
TRBJ2-5	-	TRBV29-1	many	CSKRQETQYF	TGCAGTAAAAGGCAAGAGACCCAGTACTTC
TRBJ2-1	-	TRBV9	-	CASSVDVFSEQFF	TGTGCCAGCAGCGTAGACGTTTTCTCTGAGCAGTTCTTC
TRBJ2-5	-	TRBV7-9	few	CASSPRSSRETQYF	TGTGCCAGCAGCCCCCGATCCAGTAGGGAGACCCAGTACTTC
TRBJ1-6	-	TRBV28	-	CASTPTDGVYNSPLHF	TGTGCCAGCACCCCGACGGATGGGGTCTATAATTCACCCCTCCACTTT
TRBJ2-4	-	TRBV28	few	CASSLRSGYGQYF	TGTGCTAGCAGTTTACGAAGCGGCTACGGGCAGTACTTC